The T cell receptor beta chain described here comes from a study of cytomegalovirus exposure and HLA in healthy donors. The PCR contained 60 Vbeta and 13 Jbeta primers. The protocol was immunoSEQ multiplex PCR, while the TCRdb copy is restricted to in-frame clones and leaves out a portion. The sample shows over 200,000 clones, over 80% of them seen only once. This clone has only a few counts. Its matching antigen is unknown. This CDR3 spans 14 amino acids. The germline CDR1 and CDR2 sequences are MNHEY and SVGAGI. The trim removed 7 bases at V and 6 bases at J, leaving 10 bases unmatched. Study observations and caveats: Indistinguishable V segments, including TRBV6-2 and TRBV6-3, were excluded. It emerged from a later analysis that several of the most significant clusters appeared to be linked to common viral pathogens. Sequencing artifact likely explains a cluster of highly shared sequence variants.

The TCR sequence derives from a woman in her forties in good health and CMV-seropositive. The chain carries TRBV6-5 and TRBJ2-3; the match to TRBD2 covers 7 bases. The sample was PBMCs. This CDR3 reads CASTSRGGRDTQYF. DNA of the CDR3: TGTGCCAGCACATCACGGGGAGGGAGGGATACGCAGTATTTT.